This passage covers 17 T cell receptor beta chains from one sample sequenced in a study of neoadjuvant nivolumab and ipilimumab in lung cancer. Only in-frame clones appear in the TCRdb table, and some are missing; sequencing was by immunoSEQ multiplex PCR. The sample carries some 20,000 clones, under 85% recorded once. The sequencing used tumor tissue, collected after neoadjuvant nivolumab, alone or with ipilimumab, at or shortly before surgery. Source of these receptors: an adult with non-small cell lung cancer.

This chain connects TRBV18 to TRBJ2-3; D ambiguous. Germline lookup yields CDR1 KGHSH and CDR2 LQKENI. There are 15 residues in the CDR3. V was cut by 3 bases and J by 3 bases, with 13 bases left in between. This chain's CDR3 is CASSPNRVYTDTQYF. Here the CDR3 DNA reads TGTGCCAGCTCACCGAACCGGGTCTATACAGATACGCAGTATTTT.

V is TRBV11-3 and J is TRBJ2-4; D not certain. The germline V and J ends were trimmed by 7 bases and 0 bases, with 22 bases remaining between them. There are 18 residues in the CDR3. Germline CDR1 SGHNT, CDR2 YENEEA. CDR3 protein: CASTVGIRVLLAKNIQYF. As DNA, the CDR3 is TGTGCCAGCACCGTTGGAATTAGGGTACTCCTAGCCAAAAACATTCAGTACTTC. Full variable domain (outside the CDR3, taken from reference TRBV11-3 and TRBJ2-4): EAGVVQSPRYKIIEKKQPVAFWCNPISGHNTLYWYLQNLGQGPELLIRYENEEAVDDSQLPKDRFSAERLKGVDSTLKIQPAELGDSAVYLCASTVGIRVLLAKNIQYFGAGTRLSVL.

This chain uses TRBV5-5 with TRBJ2-7; D unresolved. V was pared by 7 bases and J by 1 base, with 12 bases between. CDR1 and CDR2 from the germline V gene are SGHKS and YYEKEE (reference sequence). This CDR3 is built from 13 residues. The CDR3 loop reads CASRGFKSYEQYF. The CDR3 nucleotides are TGTGCCAGCCGTGGATTTAAGTCCTACGAGCAGTACTTC.

V gene TRBV4-3 combines with J gene TRBJ2-1; D is perhaps TRBD2 (7 bases). Per germline, CDR1 LGHNA and CDR2 YSLEER. V was trimmed by 0 bases and J by 15 bases, leaving 27 bases between them. This CDR3 has 17 residues. The CDR3 region has the DNA TGCGCCAGCAGCCAAGAGGGGCAAGGGGGGGCAAACCCTTACAGGTTCTTC. It encodes CASSQEGQGGANPYRFF.

The chain carries TRBV28 and TRBJ1-4; TRBD1 might be the D (6 bases). The CDR3 extends over 15 amino acids. Germline CDR1 and CDR2: MDHEN and SYDVKM. V was clipped by 5 bases and J by 3 bases, with 13 bases between them. The CDR3 bases are TGTGCCAGCAGTAAGGGGGGGTGGGCTAATGAAAAACTGTTTTTT. Amino acid sequence: CASSKGGWANEKLFF.

The chain has TRBV6-5 and TRBJ2-1; D is unresolved. Trimming removed 0 bases at V and 8 bases at J, with 11 bases between. The length of the CDR3 is 14 residues. Germline-derived CDR1 and CDR2 are MNHEY and SVGAGI. CDR3 region: CASSYSGFSHEQFF. CDR3 in DNA: TGTGCCAGCAGTTACTCTGGGTTCAGTCATGAGCAGTTCTTC.

V usage is TRBV5-1 and J usage is TRBJ1-4; TRBD1 matches at 9 bases. This CDR3 spans 15 amino acids. Germline-derived CDR1 and CDR2 are SGHRS and YFSETQ. The J segment lost 8 bases and the V segment lost 0 bases, leaving 5 bases of the junction unmatched. DNA for the CDR3: TGCGCCAGCAGCTTGGCCCAGACAGGGGGAGAAAAACTGTTTTTT. Protein: CASSLAQTGGEKLFF. The whole variable domain, remainder taken from reference TRBV5-1 and TRBJ1-4, is KAGVTQTPRYLIKTRGQQVTLSCSPISGHRSVSWYQQTPGQGLQFLFEYFSETQRNKGNFPGRFSGRQFSNSRSEMNVSTLELGDSALYLCASSLAQTGGEKLFFGSGTQLSVL.

The chain recombines TRBV27 with TRBJ2-7; D uncertain. V lost 6 bases, J lost 7 bases, and 22 bases lay in between. The CDR3 covers 15 residues. Looked up from germline, CDR1 is MNHEY and CDR2 is SMNVEV (reference sequence). CDR3 bases: TGTGCCAGCAGACGTCATAAGGAGTCGGCTCGGGAGCAGTACTTC. It translates to CASRRHKESAREQYF.

The chain combines TRBV6-1 with TRBJ2-7; D is undetermined. V lost 6 bases and J lost 5, with 11 bases in between. The CDR3 length is 12 residues. Germline lookup yields CDR1 MNHNS and CDR2 SASEGT. The CDR3 nucleotides are TGTGCCAGCAGGGGATGGAGTCACGAGCAGTACTTC. Protein: CASRGWSHEQYF.

J is TRBJ1-2 and V is TRBV18; the D gene is possibly TRBD1 (5 bases). V gave up 3 bases and J gave up 7 bases, with 12 bases separating them. This CDR3 region has 13 residues. From germline, CDR1 is KGHSH and CDR2 LQKENI. The CDR3 DNA sequence: TGTGCCAGCTCACCGGGGGAATTCTCTGGCTACACCTTC. Protein product: CASSPGEFSGYTF. Filled out from reference TRBV18 and TRBJ1-2, the complete variable domain reads NAGVMQNPRHLVRRRGQEARLRCSPMKGHSHVYWYRQLPEEGLKFMVYLQKENIIDESGMPKERFSAEFPKEGPSILRIQQVVRGDSAAYFCASSPGEFSGYTFGSGTRLTVV.

This clone has more than one count but fewer than ten. This chain uses TRBV4-1 with TRBJ2-1; perhaps D is TRBD1 or TRBD2 (6 bases each). Trimming stripped 4 bases from V and 2 bases from J, with 18 bases between. The CDR3 runs to 17 residues. The V gene's germline CDR1 is MGHRA and CDR2 YSYEKL. The CDR3 loop reads CASSPSSRGHAYNEQFF. The CDR3 DNA is TGCGCCAGCAGCCCAAGCTCTCGGGGGCACGCCTACAATGAGCAGTTCTTC.

The count of this clone is one. J is TRBJ2-7 and V is TRBV30, with D possibly being TRBD2 (5 bases). The CDR3 is 11 residues long. V was cut by 3 bases and J by 4 bases, with 7 bases left in between. Germline V CDR1 and CDR2: GTSNPN, SVGIG (reference sequence). The CDR3 coding sequence is TGTGCCTGGAGCCGAGGGTACGAGCAGTACTTC. Protein sequence: CAWSRGYEQYF.

The chain carries TRBV6-5 and TRBJ2-2; no reliable D call. Germline V gene data show CDR1 as MNHEY and CDR2 as SVGAGI. The CDR3 has 14 residues. The V end was cut by 0 bases, the J end by 4 bases, with 6 bases between. CDR3 sequence (DNA): TGTGCCAGCAGTTACTCTCATAGCACCGGGGAGCTGTTTTTT. Protein: CASSYSHSTGELFF.

The gene calls are TRBV5-6 and TRBJ1-2, with unresolved D. The CDR3 extends over 11 amino acids. The germline gives CDR1 SGHDT, CDR2 YYEEEE. Deletions cut 1 base from V and 7 bases from J, with 5 bases between. The CDR3: CASSLRAGYTF. The CDR3 DNA follows: TGTGCCAGCAGCTTGAGGGCTGGCTACACCTTC.

The chain joins TRBV7-9 to TRBJ2-1; 7 positions match TRBD2. The CDR3 is made up of 14 amino acids. The V and J ends lost 4 bases and 5 bases, in that order; junction bases with no gene match: 5. CDR1 SEHNR and CDR2 FQNEAQ come from the germline V gene (reference sequence). CDR3 nucleotide sequence: TGTGCCAGCAGCTCCTCCAGCGGGGACAATGAGCAGTTCTTC. This codes for CASSSSSGDNEQFF.

Notes on this clone: Other DNA sequences in the sample encode the same CDR3. The V gene is TRBV9, the J gene TRBJ1-2; D not resolved. V was trimmed by 0 bases and J by 4 bases, leaving 7 bases between them. Per the germline V gene, CDR1 is SGDLS and CDR2 is YYNGEE. The CDR3 is made up of 13 amino acids. The CDR3 region is CASSVDSLYGYTF. The CDR3 DNA follows: TGTGCCAGCAGCGTAGACAGCCTCTATGGCTACACCTTC.

Within the sample, this clone is large. This chain connects TRBV19 to TRBJ1-1; possible D gene TRBD1, 5 bases. From germline, CDR1 is LNHDA and CDR2 SQIVND (reference sequence). The CDR3 is 11 amino acids. Deletions cut 8 bases from V and 5 bases from J, with 9 bases between. CDR3 coding DNA: TGTGCCAGTCAGTGGGGGACTGAAGCTTTCTTT. Translation gives CASQWGTEAFF. The full variable domain, rest sourced from reference TRBV19 and TRBJ1-1, is DGGITQSPKYLFRKEGQNVTLSCEQNLNHDAMYWYRQDPGQGLRLIYYSQIVNDFQKGDIAEGYSVSREKKESFPLTVTSAQKNPTAFYLCASQWGTEAFFGQGTRLTVV.